This TCR beta chain was found in a study of blood T cell repertoires in COVID-19. About the study: PBMCs, B-cell-depleted T cells, or T cells provided the cDNA or gDNA that made up the material.

Sequencing used immunoSEQ multiplex PCR; TCRdb keeps in-frame clones, though not all of them. The sample holds some 210,000 clones, about 91% seen once. In this sample, this clone turned up once. Trimming cost V 0 bases and J 2 bases; bases outside gene matches: 5. Per the germline V gene, CDR1 is LGHNA and CDR2 is YNFKEQ. The CDR3 is 18 amino acids. The sequenced sample consisted of peripheral blood. The chain combines TRBV4-2 with TRBJ2-1, with 12 bases identical to TRBD2. The clonotype originates from a man under 40 with acute or convalescent COVID-19. The CDR3 DNA is TGTGCCAGCAGCCAAGATTCTCGGACTAGCGGGGCCTACAATGAGCAGTTCTTC. Protein: CASSQDSRTSGAYNEQFF.